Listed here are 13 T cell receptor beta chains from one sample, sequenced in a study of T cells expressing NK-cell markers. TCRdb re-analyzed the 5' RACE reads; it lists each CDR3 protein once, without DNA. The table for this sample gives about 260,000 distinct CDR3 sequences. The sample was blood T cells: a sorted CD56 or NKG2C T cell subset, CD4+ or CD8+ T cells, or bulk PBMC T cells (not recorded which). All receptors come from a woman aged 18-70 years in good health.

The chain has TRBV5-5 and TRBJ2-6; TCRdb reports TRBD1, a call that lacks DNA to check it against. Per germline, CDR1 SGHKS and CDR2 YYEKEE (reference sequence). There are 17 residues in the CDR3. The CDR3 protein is CASSDRDRVAGANVLTF.

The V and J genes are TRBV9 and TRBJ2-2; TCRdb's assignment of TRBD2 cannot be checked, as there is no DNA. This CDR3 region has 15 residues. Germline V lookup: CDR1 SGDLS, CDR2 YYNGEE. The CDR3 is CASSLTSVGTGELFF.

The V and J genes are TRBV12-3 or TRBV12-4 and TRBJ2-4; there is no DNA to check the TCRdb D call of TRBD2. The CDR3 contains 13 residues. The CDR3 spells CASSQGTGALQYF.

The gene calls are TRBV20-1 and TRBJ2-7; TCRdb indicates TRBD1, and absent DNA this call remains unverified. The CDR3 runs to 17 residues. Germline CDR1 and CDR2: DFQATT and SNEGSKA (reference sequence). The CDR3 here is CSARDRLAGGAGNEQYF.

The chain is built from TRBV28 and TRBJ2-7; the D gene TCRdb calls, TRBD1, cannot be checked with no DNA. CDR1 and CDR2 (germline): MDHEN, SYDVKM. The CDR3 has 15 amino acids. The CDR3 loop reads CASSTPDRGLYEQYF.

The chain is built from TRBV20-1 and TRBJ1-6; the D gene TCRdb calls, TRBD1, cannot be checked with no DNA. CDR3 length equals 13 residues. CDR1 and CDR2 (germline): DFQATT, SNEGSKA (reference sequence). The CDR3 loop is CSANPGQAPPLHF.

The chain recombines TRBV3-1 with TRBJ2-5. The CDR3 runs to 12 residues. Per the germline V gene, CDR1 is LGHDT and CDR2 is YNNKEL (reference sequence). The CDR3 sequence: CASSQDKETQYF.

The chain's CDR3 is CASSLDGGNGGEQFF. This chain links TRBV5-1 with TRBJ2-1; there is no DNA to check the TCRdb D call of TRBD1. This CDR3 spans 15 amino acids. Looked up from germline, CDR1 is SGHRS and CDR2 is YFSETQ.

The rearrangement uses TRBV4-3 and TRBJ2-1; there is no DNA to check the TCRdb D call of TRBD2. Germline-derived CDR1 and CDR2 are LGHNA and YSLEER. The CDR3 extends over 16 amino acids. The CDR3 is CASSQGRTDRRGEQFF.

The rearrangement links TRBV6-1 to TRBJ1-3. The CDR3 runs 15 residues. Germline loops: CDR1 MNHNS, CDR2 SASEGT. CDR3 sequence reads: CASSEWALPGNTIYF.

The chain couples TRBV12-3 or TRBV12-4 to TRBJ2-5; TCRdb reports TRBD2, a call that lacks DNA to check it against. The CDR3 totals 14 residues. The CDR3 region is CASSLTSGGFERYF.

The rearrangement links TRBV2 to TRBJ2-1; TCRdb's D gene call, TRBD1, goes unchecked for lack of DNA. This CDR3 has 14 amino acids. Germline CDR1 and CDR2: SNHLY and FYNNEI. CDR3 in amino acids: CASGKQGRDDEQFF.

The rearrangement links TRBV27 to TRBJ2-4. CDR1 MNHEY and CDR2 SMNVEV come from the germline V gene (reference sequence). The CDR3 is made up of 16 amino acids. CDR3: CASSLRTRGAKNIQYF.